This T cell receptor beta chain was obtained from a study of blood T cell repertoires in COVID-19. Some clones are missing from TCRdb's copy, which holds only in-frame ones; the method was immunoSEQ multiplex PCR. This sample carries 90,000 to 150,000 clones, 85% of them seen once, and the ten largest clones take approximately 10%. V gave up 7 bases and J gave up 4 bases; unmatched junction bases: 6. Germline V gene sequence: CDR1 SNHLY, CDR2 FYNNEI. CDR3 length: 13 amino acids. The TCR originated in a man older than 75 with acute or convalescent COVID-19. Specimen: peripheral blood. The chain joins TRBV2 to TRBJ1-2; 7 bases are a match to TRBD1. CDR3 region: CASTGQIIYGYTF. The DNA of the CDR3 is TGTGCCAGCACGGGACAGATAATCTATGGCTACACCTTC.